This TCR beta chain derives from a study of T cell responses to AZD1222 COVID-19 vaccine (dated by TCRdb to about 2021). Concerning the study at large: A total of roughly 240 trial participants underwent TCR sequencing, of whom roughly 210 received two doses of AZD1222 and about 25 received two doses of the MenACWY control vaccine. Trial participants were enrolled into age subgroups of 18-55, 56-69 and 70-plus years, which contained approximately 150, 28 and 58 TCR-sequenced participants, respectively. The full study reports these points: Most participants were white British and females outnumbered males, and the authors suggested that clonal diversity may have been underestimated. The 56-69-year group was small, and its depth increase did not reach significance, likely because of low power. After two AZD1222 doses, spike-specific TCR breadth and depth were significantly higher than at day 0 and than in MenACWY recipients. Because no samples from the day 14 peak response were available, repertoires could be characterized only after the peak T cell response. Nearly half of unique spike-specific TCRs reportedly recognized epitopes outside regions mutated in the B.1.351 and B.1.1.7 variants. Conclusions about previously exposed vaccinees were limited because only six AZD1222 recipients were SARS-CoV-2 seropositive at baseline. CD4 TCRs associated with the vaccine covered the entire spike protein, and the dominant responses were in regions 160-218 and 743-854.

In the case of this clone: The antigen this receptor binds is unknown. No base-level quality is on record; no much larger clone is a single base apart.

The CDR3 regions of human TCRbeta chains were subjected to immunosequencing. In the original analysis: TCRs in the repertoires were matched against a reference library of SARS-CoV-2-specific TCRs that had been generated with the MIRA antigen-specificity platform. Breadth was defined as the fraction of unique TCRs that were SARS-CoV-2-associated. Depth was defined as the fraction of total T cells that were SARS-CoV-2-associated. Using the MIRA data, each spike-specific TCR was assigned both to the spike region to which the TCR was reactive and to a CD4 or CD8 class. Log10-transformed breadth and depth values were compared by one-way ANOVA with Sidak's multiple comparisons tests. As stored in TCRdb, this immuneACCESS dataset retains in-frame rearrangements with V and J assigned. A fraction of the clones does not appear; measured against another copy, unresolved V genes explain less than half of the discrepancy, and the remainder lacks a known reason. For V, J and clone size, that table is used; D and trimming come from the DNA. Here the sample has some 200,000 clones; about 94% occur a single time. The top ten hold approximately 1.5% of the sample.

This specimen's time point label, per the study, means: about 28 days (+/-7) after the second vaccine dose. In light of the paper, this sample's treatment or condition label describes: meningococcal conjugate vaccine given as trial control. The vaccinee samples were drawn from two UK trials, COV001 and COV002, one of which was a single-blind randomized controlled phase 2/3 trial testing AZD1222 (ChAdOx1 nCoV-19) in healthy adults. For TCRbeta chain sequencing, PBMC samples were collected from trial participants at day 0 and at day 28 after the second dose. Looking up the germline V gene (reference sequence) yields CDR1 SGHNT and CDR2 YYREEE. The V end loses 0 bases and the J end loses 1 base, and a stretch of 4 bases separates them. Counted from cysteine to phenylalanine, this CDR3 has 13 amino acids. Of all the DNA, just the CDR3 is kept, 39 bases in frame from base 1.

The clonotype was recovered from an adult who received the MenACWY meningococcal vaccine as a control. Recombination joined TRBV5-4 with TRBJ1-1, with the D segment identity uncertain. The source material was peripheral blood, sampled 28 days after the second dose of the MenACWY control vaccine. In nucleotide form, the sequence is TGTGCCAGCAGCTTGGGACGGAACACTGAAGCTTTCTTT. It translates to CASSLGRNTEAFF.